This TCR beta chain was profiled in a study of blood T cell repertoires in COVID-19. Study-level information: COVID-19 samples from acute and convalescent phases originated in the United States, Italy and Spain. Nucleic acid was either cDNA or gDNA, and it came from T cells, B-cell-depleted T cells, or PBMCs.

While infection was still active, Seattle patients were enrolled and then followed longitudinally. CDR1 is SGHTA, CDR2 FQGNSA, per germline. Trimming took off 3 bases at V and 2 bases at J, with 8 bases between the two ends. This CDR3 region has 13 residues. As handled by the study authors: Amplified reference gene primers provided the basis for estimating nucleated cell counts. The assay was immunoSEQ multiplex PCR, and TCRdb's table has in-frame clones only and misses some. That table is the source of V, J and clone size, and D and trimming were worked out from the DNA. The sample lists a few hundred thousand clones; 86% were seen once.

Source material: peripheral blood. This TCR derives from a woman in her sixties or seventies with COVID-19, enrolled during active disease. V gene TRBV7-2 combines with J gene TRBJ2-7; unclear D gene. The CDR3 loop reads CASSLRQTYEQYF. CDR3 sequence (DNA): TGTGCCAGCAGCTTGCGGCAGACCTACGAGCAGTACTTC.